This T cell receptor beta chain was identified in a study of shared clonotypes between healthy human individuals. V was clipped by 0 bases and J by 1 base, with 10 bases between them. CDR3 length: 15 amino acids. Germline V gives CDR1 SGDLS, CDR2 YYNGEE. Assay execution proceeded at the deep level. TCRdb's table, derived via immunoSEQ multiplex PCR, lists solely in-frame clones and lacks some. The table includes about half a million clones, 70% to 85% detected once. The TCR was taken from a woman aged 40 to 50 in good health. Some clones in this sample may be carry-over from other donors' samples. The chain employs TRBV9 and TRBJ1-1; D gene uncertain. Sequencing was performed on PBMCs. In DNA form, the CDR3 reads TGTGCCAGCAGCGTAGTAGGGCAGCCGAACACTGAAGCTTTCTTT. Protein: CASSVVGQPNTEAFF.